This is a list of T cell receptor beta chains from one sample in a study of blood T cell repertoires in COVID-19. The repertoire was sequenced with immunoSEQ multiplex PCR; TCRdb's copy has only in-frame clones and lacks some. The sample records about 190,000 clones, 84% being singletons. Sequencing input: peripheral blood. All receptors derive from a human donor in a cohort sampled during active COVID-19. Each CDR3 is given with its conserved first and last residue. D genes are given only for firm matches. Size is omitted from some rows. Given values are once, few, many or a class for expanded clones.

-,TRBV5-1,-,TRBJ2-1,TGCGCCAGCAGCTTTCCTCTATCCTACAATGAGCAGTTCTTC,CASSFPLSYNEQFF
once,TRBV5-1,-,TRBJ1-5,TGCGCCAGCAGCTTACCCTCTCCGGCCCAGCATTTT,CASSLPSPAQHF
-,TRBV28,-,TRBJ1-2,TGTGCCAGCAGTTTGCCCACCTGGGGGCCTAACTATGGCTACACCTTC,CASSLPTWGPNYGYTF
few,TRBV6-1,TRBD2,TRBJ2-3,TGTGCCAGCAGTGAGAGCGGGAGGGCCTCCGATACGCAGTATTTT,CASSESGRASDTQYF
-,TRBV2,-,TRBJ2-5,TGTGCCAGCAACGGCGGGGAGCAAGAGACCCAGTACTTC,CASNGGEQETQYF
-,TRBV7-2,-,TRBJ2-3,TGTGCCAGCAGCTTTTTTTCAGGAGATACGCAGTATTTT,CASSFFSGDTQYF
once,TRBV28,TRBD1,TRBJ2-1,TGTGCCAGCAGTGGACAGGGGGCGACCCAAAACTACAATGAGCAGTTCTTC,CASSGQGATQNYNEQFF
-,TRBV5-6,TRBD2,TRBJ2-5,TGTGCCAGCAGCCCCGGGACTAGCGGGGGTAGGGAGACCCAGTACTTC,CASSPGTSGGRETQYF
-,TRBV5-1,-,TRBJ1-1,TGCGCCAGCAGCTTTGTAGGGAGATCCCGGGAAGATGAAGCTTTCTTT,CASSFVGRSREDEAFF
once,TRBV18,-,TRBJ2-3,TGTGCCAGCTCACCACAGGGAGGTGAAGATACGCAGTATTTT,CASSPQGGEDTQYF
-,TRBV9,TRBD1,TRBJ2-2,TGTGCCAGCAGCGTCCTTACCGGGACAGGGGGCGCCGCCGGGGAGCTGTTTTTT,CASSVLTGTGGAAGELFF
-,TRBV5-5,-,TRBJ2-3,TGTGCCAGCAGCTTGCGAGCGGAGGACACAGATACGCAGTATTTT,CASSLRAEDTDTQYF
-,TRBV30,-,TRBJ2-3,TGTGCCTGGAGTTGGGCAGCTAGCACAGATACGCAGTATTTT,CAWSWAASTDTQYF
few,TRBV10-1,-,TRBJ1-5,TGCGCCAGCAGAAAGAACAGGGTCTCGGGCAATCAGCCCCAGCATTTT,CASRKNRVSGNQPQHF
-,TRBV28,-,TRBJ2-7,TGTGCCAGCAGTATATCCCAGGATCGGATCTACGAGCAGTACTTC,CASSISQDRIYEQYF
-,TRBV10-3,TRBD2,TRBJ2-1,TGTGCCATCAGTGATAATAGCGGGGGCAATGAGCAGTTCTTC,CAISDNSGGNEQFF
-,TRBV9,TRBD1,TRBJ1-4,TGTGCCAGCAGCGATGGGACAGGGGTGTTTAATGAAAAACTGTTTTTT,CASSDGTGVFNEKLFF
-,TRBV5-1,TRBD2,TRBJ2-3,TGCGCCAGCAGTTCCGGGACTAGCGGGGGGTCCACAGATACGCAGTATTTT,CASSSGTSGGSTDTQYF
-,TRBV25-1,TRBD1,TRBJ2-5,TGTGCCAGCAGTGCCCAGGACAGGGGAACCCAGTACTTC,CASSAQDRGTQYF
-,TRBV30,TRBD2,TRBJ2-1,TGTGCCTGGAGAACTAGCGGGAGATACAATGAGCAGTTCTTC,CAWRTSGRYNEQFF
once,TRBV18,-,TRBJ1-3,TGTGCCAGCTCACCCACGGCAGCGAGAAACACCATATATTTT,CASSPTAARNTIYF
-,TRBV5-6,-,TRBJ2-1,TGTGCCAGCAGCGGGGGGGCCTTTTACGAGCAGTTCTTC,CASSGGAFYEQFF
-,TRBV19,-,TRBJ1-2,TGTGCCAGTAGTCAGGGGATTCTTTATGGCTACACCTTC,CASSQGILYGYTF
-,TRBV9,TRBD1,TRBJ1-2,TGTGCCAGCAGCGGCGGACAGGGGGTCCTTGGCTATGGCTACACCTTC,CASSGGQGVLGYGYTF
-,TRBV27,-,TRBJ1-2,TGTGCCAGCAGTCTACAGGTGAACTATGGCTACACCTTC,CASSLQVNYGYTF
many,TRBV3-1/TRBV3-2,TRBD2,TRBJ2-2,TGTGCCAGCAGCCATCTAGCGGGGACTGGCAACACCGGGGAGCTGTTTTTT,CASSHLAGTGNTGELFF
-,TRBV28,TRBD1,TRBJ2-1,TGTGCCAGCAGTCCAGGATATGGGACAGGGGGTGTTGCCTTGGATGAGCAGTTCTTC,CASSPGYGTGGVALDEQFF
once,TRBV7-9,TRBD1,TRBJ2-1,TGTGCCAGCAGCTCGGGACAGGGCAATGAGCAGTTCTTC,CASSSGQGNEQFF
few,TRBV7-9,-,TRBJ2-2,TGTGCCAGCAGCTTAGGGGCTACACGCACCGGGGAGCTGTTTTTT,CASSLGATRTGELFF
-,TRBV6-1,TRBD1,TRBJ1-4,TGTGCCAGCAGCACGGGACAGGGAAATGAAAAACTGTTTTTT,CASSTGQGNEKLFF
-,TRBV6-6,-,TRBJ1-5,TGTGCCAGCAGTTATCGGCAGGTAGTAAGCAATCAGCCCCAGCATTTT,CASSYRQVVSNQPQHF
-,TRBV27,TRBD1,TRBJ1-5,TGTGCCAGCAGACAGGGGGCAACGGTCAATCAGCCCCAGCATTTT,CASRQGATVNQPQHF